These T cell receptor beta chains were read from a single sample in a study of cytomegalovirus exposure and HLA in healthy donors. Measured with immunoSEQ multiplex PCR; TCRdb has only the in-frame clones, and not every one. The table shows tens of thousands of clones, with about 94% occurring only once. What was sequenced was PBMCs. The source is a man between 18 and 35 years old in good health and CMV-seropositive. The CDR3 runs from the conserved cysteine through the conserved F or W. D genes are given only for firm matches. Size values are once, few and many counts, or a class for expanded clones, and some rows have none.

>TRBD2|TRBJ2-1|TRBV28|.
CASRPSGRRGDEQFF
TGTGCCAGCAGGCCTAGCGGGAGGCGCGGCGATGAGCAGTTCTTC
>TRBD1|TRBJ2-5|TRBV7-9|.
CASSIGTGQETQYF
TGTGCCAGCAGCATAGGGACAGGCCAAGAGACCCAGTACTTC
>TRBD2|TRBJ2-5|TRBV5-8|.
CASRGEGTQYF
TGTGCCAGCAGAGGGGAGGGGACCCAGTACTTC
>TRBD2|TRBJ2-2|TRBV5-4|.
CASSLAVAGAGGELFF
TGTGCCAGCAGCTTGGCCGTAGCGGGAGCGGGCGGGGAGCTGTTTTTT
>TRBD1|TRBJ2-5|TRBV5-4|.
CASSPRTGQETQYF
TGTGCCAGCAGCCCGAGGACAGGGCAGGAGACCCAGTACTTC
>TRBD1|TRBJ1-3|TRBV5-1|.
CASSLPGQGAQGTIYF
TGCGCCAGCAGCTTACCGGGACAGGGAGCCCAGGGCACCATATATTTT
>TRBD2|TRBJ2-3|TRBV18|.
CASSPWELAGVRADTQYF
TGTGCCAGCTCACCATGGGAGCTAGCGGGAGTACGAGCAGATACGCAGTATTTT
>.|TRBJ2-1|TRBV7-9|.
CASSLGVRDEQFF
TGTGCCAGCAGCTTAGGGGTGCGGGATGAGCAGTTCTTC
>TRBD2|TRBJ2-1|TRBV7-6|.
CASTPLGTSGGVHEQFF
TGTGCCAGCACCCCCTTAGGGACTAGCGGGGGTGTTCATGAGCAGTTCTTC
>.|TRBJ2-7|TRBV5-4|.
CASRVDSSYEQYF
TGTGCCAGCAGGGTAGACAGCTCCTACGAGCAGTACTTC
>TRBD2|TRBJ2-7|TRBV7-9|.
CASSPSRPSGTYEQYF
TGTGCCAGCAGCCCGAGCAGGCCTAGCGGGACCTACGAGCAGTACTTC
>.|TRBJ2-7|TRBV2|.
CASSDDRAYEQYF
TGTGCCAGCAGTGACGACAGAGCCTACGAGCAGTACTTC
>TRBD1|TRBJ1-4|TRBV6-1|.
CASSDLGTGNEKLFF
TGTGCCAGCAGCGACCTCGGGACAGGCAATGAAAAACTGTTTTTT
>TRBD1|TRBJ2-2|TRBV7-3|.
CASSPDRDRTGELFF
TGTGCCAGCAGCCCAGACCGGGACAGGACCGGGGAGCTGTTTTTT
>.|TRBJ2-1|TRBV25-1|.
CASSGAAFYNEQFF
TGTGCCAGCAGTGGGGCAGCATTCTACAATGAGCAGTTCTTC
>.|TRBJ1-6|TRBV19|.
CASSIVASGAPLHF
TGTGCCAGTAGTATAGTCGCGTCGGGAGCACCCCTCCACTTT
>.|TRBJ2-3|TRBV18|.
CASSPLDSDTQYF
TGTGCCAGCTCACCACTAGACTCAGATACGCAGTATTTT
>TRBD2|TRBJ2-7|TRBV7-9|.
CASSLGWTSGRDVDYEQYF
TGTGCCAGCAGCTTAGGTTGGACTAGCGGGAGGGACGTCGACTACGAGCAGTACTTC
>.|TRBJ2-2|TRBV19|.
CASSIRGNTGELFF
TGTGCCAGTAGTATCCGAGGGAACACCGGGGAGCTGTTTTTT
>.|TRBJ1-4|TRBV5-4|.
CASSWGGAANEKLFF
TGTGCCAGCAGCTGGGGGGGTGCGGCTAATGAAAAACTGTTTTTT
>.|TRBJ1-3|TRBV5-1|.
CASSRDSSSGNTIYF
TGCGCCAGCAGCAGGGACTCAAGCTCTGGAAACACCATATATTTT
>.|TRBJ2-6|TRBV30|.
CAWSVNSGANVLTF
TGTGCCTGGAGTGTCAACTCTGGGGCCAACGTCCTGACTTTC
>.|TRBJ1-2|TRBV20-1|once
CSANEAYGYTF
TGCAGTGCTAACGAAGCCTATGGCTACACCTTC
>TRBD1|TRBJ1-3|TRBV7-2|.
CASKQGAATGNTIYF
TGTGCCAGCAAACAGGGGGCCGCTACTGGAAACACCATATATTTT
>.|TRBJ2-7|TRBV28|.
CASSPAGREQYF
TGTGCCAGCAGCCCCGCAGGGCGCGAGCAGTACTTC
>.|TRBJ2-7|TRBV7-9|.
CASSFRGYEQYF
TGTGCCAGCAGCTTCCGCGGTTACGAGCAGTACTTC
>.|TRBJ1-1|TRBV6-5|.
CASSYSADEAFF
TGTGCCAGCAGTTACTCGGCGGATGAAGCTTTCTTT
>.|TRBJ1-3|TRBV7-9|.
CASRLLSGNTIYF
TGTGCCAGTAGACTTCTCTCTGGAAACACCATATATTTT
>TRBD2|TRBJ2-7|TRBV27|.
CASRQAGTGLAGGLHEQYF
TGTGCCAGCAGACAAGCAGGAACGGGACTAGCGGGAGGTCTGCACGAGCAGTACTTC
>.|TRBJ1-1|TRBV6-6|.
CASSSFRGGTEAFF
TGTGCCAGCAGTTCTTTTCGAGGCGGCACTGAAGCTTTCTTT
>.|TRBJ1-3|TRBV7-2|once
CASSLEVRFGSGNTIYF
TGTGCCAGCAGCTTAGAAGTTAGGTTCGGGTCTGGAAACACCATATATTTT
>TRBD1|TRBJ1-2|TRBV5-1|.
CASSRGTGGRGYTF
TGCGCCAGCAGCCGTGGGACAGGGGGCCGTGGCTACACCTTC
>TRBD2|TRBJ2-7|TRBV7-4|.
CASSYRGGGFWSSGRAYEQYF
TGTGCCAGCAGCTATAGAGGTGGGGGTTTCTGGAGTAGCGGGAGGGCGTACGAGCAGTACTTC
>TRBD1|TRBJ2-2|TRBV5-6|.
CASSPNRQGARTGELFF
TGTGCCAGCAGCCCCAACCGACAGGGGGCGAGGACCGGGGAGCTGTTTTTT
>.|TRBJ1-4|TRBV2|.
CASSEVTRGEKLFF
TGTGCCAGCAGTGAAGTTACGCGGGGGGAAAAACTGTTTTTT
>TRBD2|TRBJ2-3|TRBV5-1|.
CASTSSGRPSTDTQYF
TGCGCCAGTACCTCTAGCGGGAGGCCGAGCACAGATACGCAGTATTTT
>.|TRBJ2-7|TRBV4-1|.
CASSPRWYSGPYEQYF
TGCGCCAGCAGCCCAAGATGGTATAGCGGCCCCTACGAGCAGTACTTC
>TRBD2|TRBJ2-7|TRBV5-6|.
CASSFGRTDPYEQYF
TGTGCCAGCAGCTTCGGGAGGACGGATCCCTACGAGCAGTACTTC
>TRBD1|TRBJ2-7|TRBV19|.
CASSIARKRQGRNYEQYF
TGTGCCAGTAGTATCGCGCGGAAAAGACAGGGGCGCAACTACGAGCAGTACTTC
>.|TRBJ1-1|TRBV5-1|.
CASSLSGRADTEAFF
TGCGCCAGCAGCTTGAGTGGCAGGGCGGACACTGAAGCTTTCTTT
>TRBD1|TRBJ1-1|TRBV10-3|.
CAISGAQGNAEAFF
TGTGCCATCAGTGGGGCACAGGGGAACGCTGAAGCTTTCTTT
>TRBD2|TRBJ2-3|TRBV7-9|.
CASSPPGGRGGRTDTQYF
TGTGCCAGCAGCCCCCCGGGGGGGCGGGGGGGCCGCACAGATACGCAGTATTTT
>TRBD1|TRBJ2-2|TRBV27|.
CASCGQGDTGELFF
TGTGCCAGCTGTGGACAGGGAGACACCGGGGAGCTGTTTTTT
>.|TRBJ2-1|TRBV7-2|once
CASSLVGGPYNEQFF
TGTGCCAGCAGCTTAGTAGGCGGGCCCTACAATGAGCAGTTCTTC
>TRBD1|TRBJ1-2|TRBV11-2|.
CASSPSDRANYGYTF
TGTGCCAGCAGCCCATCGGACAGGGCGAACTATGGCTACACCTTC
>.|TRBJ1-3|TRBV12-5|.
CASGLSSSGNTIYF
TGTGCTAGTGGTTTATCCAGCTCTGGAAACACCATATATTTT
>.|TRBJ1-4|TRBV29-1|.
CSVVGEGKLFF
TGCAGCGTTGTGGGGGAGGGAAAACTGTTTTTT
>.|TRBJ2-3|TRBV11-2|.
CASFGDTDTQYF
TGTGCCAGCTTCGGAGACACAGATACGCAGTATTTT
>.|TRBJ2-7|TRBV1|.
CTSSQTSGSSYEQYF
TGCACCAGCAGCCAAACTAGCGGGAGCTCCTACGAGCAGTACTTC
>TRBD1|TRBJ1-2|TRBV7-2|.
CASSLARRDRTVLSYGYTF
TGTGCCAGCAGCTTAGCGCGGAGGGACAGGACCGTATTGTCCTATGGCTACACCTTC
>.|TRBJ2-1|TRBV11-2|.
CASSLGSGSYNEQFF
TGTGCCAGCAGCTTAGGGAGCGGGTCCTACAATGAGCAGTTCTTC
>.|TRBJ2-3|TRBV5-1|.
CASNKAGLGTDTQYF
TGCGCCAGCAACAAAGCGGGCCTCGGCACAGATACGCAGTATTTT
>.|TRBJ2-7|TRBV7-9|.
CASSAPGAYEQYF
TGTGCCAGCAGCGCCCCAGGGGCTTACGAGCAGTACTTC